The 32 T cell receptor beta chains below come from one sample, sequenced in a study of T cell responses to AZD1222 COVID-19 vaccine. Assay used: immunoSEQ multiplex PCR; TCRdb lists only in-frame clones, some missing. Altogether about 200,000 clones are present, around 93% being singletons, with the ten largest covering 0.95% to 1.1%. Sequences were derived from peripheral blood, sampled 28 days after the second AZD1222 dose. The source of these receptors is an adult who received the AZD1222 COVID-19 vaccine.

The chain joins TRBV7-2 to TRBJ2-7; 9 positions match TRBD1. Per germline, CDR1 SGHTA and CDR2 FQGNSA. Trimming at V came to 5 bases and at J to 4 bases, leaving 9 bases not matched to a gene. CDR3 size: 15 residues. In DNA form, the CDR3 reads TGTGCCAGCAGCCCCGGGACAGGGAACTCTTACGAGCAGTACTTC. It translates to CASSPGTGNSYEQYF.

This chain joins TRBV27 and TRBJ1-2; D uncertain. This CDR3 has 14 amino acids. Trimming removed 3 bases from V and 3 bases from J, with 11 bases in between. Germline CDR1 reads MNHEY; CDR2 reads SMNVEV (reference sequence). CDR3 protein: CASSFGLGYYGYTF. CDR3 bases: TGTGCCAGCAGTTTCGGTTTGGGGTACTATGGCTACACCTTC.

The rearrangement links TRBV5-8 to TRBJ1-1; TRBD1 might be the D (6 bases). The V end lost 4 bases, the J end lost 0 bases, and 10 bases lay between the germline ends. The CDR3 extends over 14 amino acids. CDR1 is SGHTS and CDR2 is YDEGEE in the germline V gene. The CDR3 region has the DNA TGTGCCAGCAGCCATACAGGGTTGAACACTGAAGCTTTCTTT. It translates to CASSHTGLNTEAFF.

V usage is TRBV11-2 and J usage is TRBJ2-2; possible D gene TRBD2, 6 bases. The germline V gene has CDR1 SGHAT and CDR2 FQNNGV. V was shortened by 3 bases and J by 7 bases, with 18 bases between the two germline ends. There are 16 residues in the CDR3. The CDR3 is CASSLRGPPTHGELFF. In DNA form, the CDR3 reads TGTGCCAGCAGCTTGCGGGGCCCACCAACTCACGGGGAGCTGTTTTTT.

The chain combines TRBV18 with TRBJ2-3; TRBD2 agrees at 7 bases. This CDR3 has 12 amino acids. J gave up 6 bases and V 3 bases, and 0 bases lay outside the gene matches. CDR1 is KGHSH, CDR2 LQKENI, per germline. This CDR3 reads CASSPTSDTQYF. The CDR3 DNA follows: TGTGCCAGCTCACCGACTAGCGATACGCAGTATTTT.

J is TRBJ1-1 and V is TRBV7-2; 8 bases are shared with TRBD1. Germline trimming cut 5 bases from V and 12 bases from J; bases unmatched to any gene: 8. Germline V CDR1 and CDR2: SGHTA, FQGNSA. This CDR3 is built from 12 residues. The CDR3 region has the DNA TGTGCCAGCAGCCCCGGGACAGGATTGCCTTTCTTT. Protein product: CASSPGTGLPFF.

The chain joins TRBV3-1 (or the pseudogene TRBV3-2) to TRBJ2-1; no clear D. Between the trimmed V and J ends, which lost 0 bases and 9 bases, there was a span of 6 bases. Germline loops: CDR1 LGHDT, CDR2 YNNKEL (reference sequence). The CDR3 is 12 amino acids. DNA for the CDR3: TGTGCCAGCAGCCAAGAAAAGTTTGAGCAGTTCTTC. Amino acid sequence: CASSQEKFEQFF.

The chain joins TRBV4-1 to TRBJ1-5, with D uncertain. Trimming cost V 4 bases and J 1 base, with 8 bases left between them. Germline V gene sequence: CDR1 MGHRA, CDR2 YSYEKL. The CDR3 runs 14 residues. The CDR3 sequence is CASSLPDSNQPQHF. The CDR3 DNA reads as TGCGCCAGCAGCCTACCGGACAGCAATCAGCCCCAGCATTTT.

This chain joins TRBV6-5 and TRBJ2-7, with D tentatively TRBD1 (6 bases). Between the trimmed V and J ends, which lost 6 bases and 1 base, there was a span of 10 bases. This CDR3 contains 13 residues. The germline gives CDR1 MNHEY, CDR2 SVGAGI. The CDR3 here is CASSTGQSYEQYF. CDR3 DNA: TGTGCCAGCAGCACAGGACAGTCCTACGAGCAGTACTTC.

V gene TRBV15 combines with J gene TRBJ1-1; possibly TRBD1 for D (6 bases). The CDR3 runs 15 residues. Per germline, CDR1 LNHNV and CDR2 YYDKDF (reference sequence). Between the trimmed V and J ends, which lost 1 base and 0 bases, there was a span of 9 bases. CDR3 sequence (DNA): TGTGCCACCAGCAGAGGAGGGGGGATGAACACTGAAGCTTTCTTT. It encodes CATSRGGGMNTEAFF.

V and J are TRBV6-5 and TRBJ1-1; unclear D gene. V lost 3 bases to trimming and J lost 11 bases, with 10 bases between them. The CDR3 totals 11 residues. CDR1 is MNHEY and CDR2 is SVGAGI in the germline V gene. The CDR3 is CASSYMGRAFF. The CDR3 region has the DNA TGTGCCAGCAGTTATATGGGCAGGGCTTTCTTT.

The CDR3 region is CASSLDWVSGDNEQFF. The DNA of the CDR3 is TGTGCCAGCAGTTTAGATTGGGTGTCGGGGGACAATGAGCAGTTCTTC. The V gene is TRBV28, the J gene TRBJ2-1, with D perhaps matching TRBD2 (6 bases). Germline values: CDR1 MDHEN, CDR2 SYDVKM. This CDR3 is built from 16 residues. V lost 2 bases, J lost 5 bases, and 16 bases lay in between.

This chain links TRBV25-1 with TRBJ1-5; 10 bases match TRBD1. V shed 3 bases, J shed 2 bases, and the junction held 1 base outside the gene matches. The CDR3 contains 15 residues. Germline-derived CDR1 and CDR2 are MGHDK and SYGVNS. CDR3 in amino acids: CASSDGTGGNQPQHF. The CDR3 DNA reads TGTGCCAGCAGTGATGGGACAGGGGGCAATCAGCCCCAGCATTTT.

The rearrangement links TRBV7-3 to TRBJ2-1; the D gene is possibly TRBD1 (6 bases). The CDR3 is 14 residues long. Trimming shortened V by 0 bases and J by 6 bases, and 9 bases separated the two germline ends. The germline CDR1 and CDR2 sequences are SGHTA and FQGTGA. CDR3 nucleotide sequence: TGTGCCAGCAGCTTAACAGCGACAGGCAATGAGCAGTTCTTC. Translated, it gives CASSLTATGNEQFF.

This rearrangement joins TRBV20-1 to TRBJ2-7; no clear D. The CDR3 has 11 residues. V lost 6 bases and J lost 4, with 10 bases in between. The germline CDR1 and CDR2 sequences are DFQATT and SNEGSKA (reference sequence). This CDR3 reads CSAPRGYEQYF. The CDR3 coding sequence is TGCAGTGCCCCAAGAGGATACGAGCAGTACTTC.

The chain carries TRBV7-2 and TRBJ2-2; 7 bases line up with TRBD1. This CDR3 contains 12 residues. The junction had 6 bases not matched to a gene; V was cut back by 8 bases and J by 9 bases. Germline assignment: CDR1 SGHTA and CDR2 FQGNSA. The CDR3 coding sequence is TGTGCCAGCCTAAGAGGGGGCCGGGAGCTGTTTTTT. It is translated as CASLRGGRELFF.

This sequence joins TRBV5-6 and TRBJ1-2; no reliable D call. This CDR3 is built from 13 residues. The germline V and J ends were trimmed by 4 bases and 7 bases, with 14 bases remaining between them. In germline, CDR1 is SGHDT, CDR2 YYEEEE. CDR3 loop: CASSPPVESGYTF. The CDR3 coding sequence is TGTGCCAGCAGCCCCCCTGTGGAATCTGGCTACACCTTC.

This chain links TRBV6-5 with TRBJ1-6; the D is unclear. V lost 6 bases, J lost 3 bases, and 6 bases lay in between. Germline V gene data show CDR1 as MNHEY and CDR2 as SVGAGI. CDR3 length equals 13 residues. The CDR3 protein is CASRNSYNSPLHF. DNA for the CDR3: TGTGCCAGCAGGAATAGCTATAATTCACCCCTCCACTTT.

This sequence joins TRBV30 and TRBJ1-2; D gene ambiguous. This CDR3 region has 12 residues. Trimming cost V 4 bases and J 6 bases, with 12 bases left between them. Germline V gene sequence: CDR1 GTSNPN, CDR2 SVGIG (reference sequence). The CDR3 region is CAWIPGLDGYTF. The CDR3 DNA reads as TGTGCCTGGATCCCGGGGTTAGATGGCTACACCTTC. Filled out from reference TRBV30 and TRBJ1-2, the complete variable domain reads SQTIHQWPATLVQPVGSPLSLECTVEGTSNPNLYWYRQAAGRGLQLLFYSVGIGQISSEVPQNLSASRPQDRQFILSSKKLLLSDSGFYLCAWIPGLDGYTFGSGTRLTVV.

This clone has just one count. The rearrangement links TRBV24-1 to TRBJ2-7, with D unresolved. Germline-derived CDR1 and CDR2 are KGHDR and SFDVKD. CDR3 length: 14 residues. Trimming left V 8 bases short and J 7 bases short, with 20 bases between. CDR3 sequence (DNA): TGTGCCACCACCGAGAGCCCCCAGGCGTGGGAGCAGTACTTC. Amino acids: CATTESPQAWEQYF.

This clone was detected a few times. The genes are TRBV7-2 and TRBJ1-2, with D possibly matching TRBD1 (6 bases). V lost 5 bases to trimming and J lost 6 bases, with 19 bases between them. The CDR3 covers 15 residues. Germline CDR1 and CDR2: SGHTA and FQGNSA. CDR3 region: CASSPGQTKHDGYTF. The CDR3 nucleotides are TGTGCCAGCAGCCCTGGACAGACTAAACACGATGGCTACACCTTC. Complete variable domain (other parts from reference TRBV7-2 and TRBJ1-2): GAGVSQSPSNKVTEKGKDVELRCDPISGHTALYWYRQSLGQGLEFLIYFQGNSAPDKSGLPSDRFSAERTGGSVSTLTIQRTQQEDSAVYLCASSPGQTKHDGYTFGSGTRLTVV.

The chain is built from TRBV28 and TRBJ1-5; tentatively, D is TRBD1 (5 bases). This CDR3 is built from 15 residues. The V gene lost 8 bases and the J gene lost 0 bases, with 14 bases spanning the gap. Germline-derived CDR1 and CDR2 are MDHEN and SYDVKM. Written as DNA, the CDR3 is TGTGCCAGCCGGGGCAGACCCTATAGCAATCAGCCCCAGCATTTT. Its protein product is CASRGRPYSNQPQHF.

This chain links TRBV7-3 with TRBJ1-1, with 9 positions matching TRBD1. With V trimmed by 5 bases and J by 4 bases, 8 bases remained unmatched. The CDR3 length is 15 residues. CDR1 is SGHTA and CDR2 is FQGTGA in the germline V gene. The CDR3 nucleotides are TGTGCCAGCAGCCCGTTGGGACAGGGCTCCACTGAAGCTTTCTTT. Translating it yields CASSPLGQGSTEAFF.

This chain connects TRBV10-1 to TRBJ2-4; 9 positions match TRBD1. Trimming at V came to 4 bases and at J to 8 bases, leaving 6 bases not matched to a gene. The CDR3 runs 14 residues. Germline V gene sequence: CDR1 WNHNN, CDR2 SYGVQD (reference sequence). CDR3 nucleotides: TGCGCCAGCAGTGCGGACAGGGGCAGGGACATTCAGTACTTC. Translation gives CASSADRGRDIQYF.

V and J are TRBV11-2 and TRBJ2-5, with D possibly being TRBD2 (5 bases). V gave up 1 base and J gave up 5 bases, with 8 bases separating them. CDR1 SGHAT and CDR2 FQNNGV come from the germline V gene. This CDR3 has 13 residues. CDR3 loop: CASSLGGAETQYF. The CDR3 DNA follows: TGTGCCAGCAGCTTAGGGGGAGCGGAGACCCAGTACTTC.

This chain links TRBV2 with TRBJ1-2; maybe TRBD1 (5 bases). Germline V gives CDR1 SNHLY, CDR2 FYNNEI. This CDR3 comprises 16 residues. Trimming took 7 bases from V and 2 from J, leaving 20 bases between them. CDR3 bases: TGTGCCAGCACCCTGATTGGGTACAAGGGGAACTATGGCTACACCTTC. This codes for CASTLIGYKGNYGYTF.

CDR3 loop: CASSLGTYSPLHF. As DNA, the CDR3 is TGTGCCAGCAGCTTAGGAACGTATTCACCCCTCCACTTT. The chain couples TRBV7-2 to TRBJ1-6; no definite D call. Germline V CDR1 and CDR2: SGHTA, FQGNSA. The CDR3 is 13 residues long. With 1 base removed from V and 8 bases from J, the gap between germline ends came to 6 bases.

This clone was observed a single time. This chain links TRBV29-1 with TRBJ1-1; D remains ambiguous. Germline CDR1 SQVTM, CDR2 ANQGSEA. This CDR3 contains 10 residues. V gave up 6 bases and J gave up 6 bases, with 8 bases separating them. The CDR3 reads CSVVGPEAFF. CDR3 in DNA: TGCAGCGTGGTTGGACCTGAAGCTTTCTTT. Variable domain in full (rest from reference TRBV29-1 and TRBJ1-1): SAVISQKPSRDICQRGTSLTIQCQVDSQVTMMFWYRQQPGQSLTLIATANQGSEATYESGFVIDKFPISRPNLTFSTLTVSNMSPEDSSIYLCSVVGPEAFFGQGTRLTVV.

The rearrangement links TRBV5-4 to TRBJ1-3, with D unclear. The CDR3 loop spans 13 amino acids. CDR1 and CDR2 (germline): SGHNT, YYREEE (reference sequence). V was cut by 1 base and J by 2 bases, with 4 bases left in between. The CDR3 sequence is CASSLPTGNTIYF. For the CDR3, the DNA is TGTGCCAGCAGCTTGCCCACTGGAAACACCATATATTTT.

The chain is built from TRBV5-1 and TRBJ1-2; weak D call: TRBD1 (6 bases). Germline V gene sequence: CDR1 SGHRS, CDR2 YFSETQ. The CDR3 consists of 14 residues. V lost 1 base and J lost 3, with 10 bases in between. The CDR3: CASSLSGGDYGYTF. The DNA of the CDR3 is TGCGCCAGCAGCTTGTCCGGGGGCGACTATGGCTACACCTTC.

This clone has a single count. The CDR3 sequence: CASSFTLYSTDTQYF. In nucleotides, the CDR3 is TGTGCCAGCAGCTTTACCCTCTATAGCACAGATACGCAGTATTTT. The rearrangement uses TRBV7-2 and TRBJ2-3; no firm D call. Trimming shortened V by 3 bases and J by 0 bases, and 10 bases separated the two germline ends. Looked up from germline, CDR1 is SGHTA and CDR2 is FQGNSA. The CDR3 spans 15 residues.

This chain links TRBV24-1 with TRBJ1-1; D is unclear. Trimming removed 5 bases at V and 0 bases at J, with 6 bases between. The CDR3 sequence is 13 residues long. Per the germline V gene, CDR1 is KGHDR and CDR2 is SFDVKD. CDR3 in DNA: TGTGCCACCAGTGGCGACTTGAACACTGAAGCTTTCTTT. Translation: CATSGDLNTEAFF.